This passage covers 21 T cell receptor beta chains from one sample sequenced in a study of identical twins. MiXCR was run by TCRdb on the 5' RACE reads, yielding one entry per CDR3 protein. The table includes fewer than 550,000 distinct CDR3 sequences, around 15% detected once. The sample also formed part of further work on yellow fever vaccine responses in identical twins.

The sample taken for sequencing was CD4+ T cells sorted from blood. All receptors derive from a young woman in good health.

This clonotype was counted many times. The chain is built from TRBV7-9 and TRBJ2-1; perhaps D is TRBD1 or TRBD2 (5 bases each). The CDR3 sequence is 15 residues long. Germline V gives CDR1 SEHNR, CDR2 FQNEAQ (reference sequence). Trimming cost V 1 base and J 4 bases, with 11 bases left between them. CDR3 DNA sequence: TGTGCCAGCAGCTTAGTAACGGGGCTGTACAATGAGCAGTTCTTC. Translation gives CASSLVTGLYNEQFF.

In its sample, this clonotype was seen a few times. The chain joins TRBV9 to TRBJ2-3, with D possibly matching TRBD2 (7 bases). The V gene lost 0 bases and the J gene lost 5 bases, with 19 bases spanning the gap. Germline assignment: CDR1 SGDLS and CDR2 YYNGEE. The CDR3 loop spans 17 amino acids. CDR3 in amino acids: CASSVDGEGGLKDTQYF. The CDR3 coding sequence is TGTGCCAGCAGCGTAGATGGTGAGGGGGGGCTGAAAGATACGCAGTATTTT.

This clonotype has more than one count but fewer than ten. The chain is built from TRBV20-1 and TRBJ2-7; 14 nucleotides agree with TRBD2. CDR3 length equals 14 residues. After removal of 3 bases from V and 7 bases from J, the junction contained 5 bases not matched to a gene. Germline V gene data show CDR1 as DFQATT and CDR2 as SNEGSKA (reference sequence). The CDR3 DNA sequence: TGCAGTGCTAGGACTAGCGGGAGGGCAGGGGAGCAGTACTTC. Translating it yields CSARTSGRAGEQYF.

V usage is TRBV7-8 and J usage is TRBJ2-2; 7 bases align to TRBD2. The CDR3 totals 15 residues. The V segment lost 5 bases and the J segment 7 bases; nucleotides outside the gene matches: 10. Germline-derived CDR1 and CDR2 are SGHVS and FQNEAQ. The CDR3 DNA reads as TGTGCCAGCAGCGGACTAGACGGCTTGATCGGGGAGCTGTTTTTT. Translating it yields CASSGLDGLIGELFF.

The chain uses TRBV28 and TRBJ2-1, with 7 bases lining up with TRBD2. Germline-derived CDR1 and CDR2 are MDHEN and SYDVKM. This CDR3 is built from 16 residues. Unmatched junction bases numbered 13, after V lost 5 bases and J lost 6 bases. CDR3 coding DNA: TGTGCCAGCAGTCCCCTCGGGGAGGGGACGATCAATGAGCAGTTCTTC. This gives the protein CASSPLGEGTINEQFF.

Only a few counts were recorded for this clonotype. The chain couples TRBV10-3 to TRBJ2-7, with 12 bases that match TRBD2. Germline-derived CDR1 and CDR2 are ENHRY and SYGVKD. This CDR3 has 14 residues. V lost 6 bases, J lost 3 bases, and 3 bases stayed unmatched. The CDR3 DNA sequence: TGTGCCATCAGACAGACTAGCGGGAGCTACGAGCAGTACTTC. The encoded protein is CAIRQTSGSYEQYF.

In the case of this clonotype: A read error may explain this, as a much larger clone is one base away. The V call is TRBV24-1, the J call TRBJ2-7, with a tentative D call TRBD2 (5 bases). V shed 6 bases and J shed 2 bases, with 10 bases lying between them. Germline V CDR1 and CDR2: KGHDR, SFDVKD. This CDR3 contains 13 residues. The CDR3 spells CATSRAEAYEQYF. In nucleotides, the CDR3 is TGTGCCACCAGTCGCGCGGAGGCCTACGAGCAGTACTTC.

In this sample, this clonotype turned up once. The chain carries TRBV7-9 and TRBJ1-4; TRBD1 aligns across 8 bases. CDR1 is SEHNR, CDR2 FQNEAQ, per germline (reference sequence). This CDR3 contains 16 residues. Losses at the gene ends were 3 bases for V and 6 bases for J; bases not matched to a gene: 9. The CDR3 region is CASSFDRGQEDEKLFF. CDR3 nucleotide sequence: TGTGCCAGCAGCTTCGATCGGGGACAGGAAGATGAAAAACTGTTTTTT.

The J gene is TRBJ2-1, the V gene TRBV28; D is perhaps TRBD1 or TRBD2 (6 bases each). The CDR3 length is 13 residues. V was trimmed by 9 bases and J by 1 base, leaving 10 bases between them. The germline gives CDR1 MDHEN, CDR2 SYDVKM. The CDR3 reads CASGGRSYNEQFF. CDR3 sequence (DNA): TGTGCCAGTGGGGGGCGGTCCTACAATGAGCAGTTCTTC. The full variable domain, with the rest looked up from reference TRBV28 and TRBJ2-1, is DVKVTQSSRYLVKRTGEKVFLECVQDMDHENMFWYRQDPGLGLRLIYFSYDVKMKEKGDIPEGYSVSREKKERFSLILESASTNQTSMYLCASGGRSYNEQFFGPGTRLTVL.

This clonotype was recorded at least ten times. The chain combines TRBV2 with TRBJ2-1; tentatively, D is TRBD2 (5 bases). The germline V gene encodes CDR1 SNHLY and CDR2 FYNNEI. With 2 bases removed from V and 4 bases from J, the gap between germline ends came to 12 bases. This CDR3 spans 15 amino acids. The CDR3 DNA is TGTGCCAGCAGTGAATCTAGCCTTAGTTACAATGAGCAGTTCTTC. Translating it yields CASSESSLSYNEQFF.

This clonotype was seen a few times. This chain connects TRBV6-1 to TRBJ1-1; no clear D. Germline V gene sequence: CDR1 MNHNS, CDR2 SASEGT. V was clipped by 6 bases and J by 0 bases, with 11 bases between them. This CDR3 comprises 14 residues. The DNA for the CDR3 is TGTGCCAGCAGGTGGGAACTAATGAACACTGAAGCTTTCTTT. Translation: CASRWELMNTEAFF.

This clonotype was detected a few times. The chain recombines TRBV10-3 with TRBJ2-6; TRBD1 matches 7 bases. The CDR3 consists of 17 residues. Germline CDR1 ENHRY, CDR2 SYGVKD. The V gene end was trimmed by 4 bases and the J gene end by 0 bases; junction bases not matched to a gene: 6. The CDR3 region has the DNA TGTGCCATCAGTGCCCAACGACAGGGCTCTGGGGCCAACGTCCTGACTTTC. It encodes CAISAQRQGSGANVLTF.

This clonotype was observed a handful of times. V and J are TRBV20-1 and TRBJ1-3; possibly TRBD1 for D (5 bases). With 3 bases removed from V and 0 bases from J, the gap between germline ends came to 18 bases. The germline V gene has CDR1 DFQATT and CDR2 SNEGSKA (reference sequence). CDR3 size: 17 residues. The CDR3 sequence is CSARVWDESPSGNTIYF. The CDR3, as DNA: TGCAGTGCTAGGGTCTGGGACGAATCCCCCTCTGGAAACACCATATATTTT.

This clonotype occurred a few times. The gene calls are TRBV5-1 and TRBJ1-2; perhaps TRBD1 as D (6 bases). Germline V gene data show CDR1 as SGHRS and CDR2 as YFSETQ. Trimming took 0 bases from V and 6 from J, leaving 12 bases between them. This CDR3 is built from 14 residues. CDR3 protein: CASSLDRETNGYTF. In nucleotides, the CDR3 is TGCGCCAGCAGCTTGGACAGGGAAACAAATGGCTACACCTTC.

As DNA, the CDR3 is TGTGCCAGCACGGTTAACTATGGCTACACCTTC. This gives the protein CASTVNYGYTF. The rearrangement uses TRBV6-1 and TRBJ1-2; D unresolved. V was shortened by 7 bases and J by 1 base, with 4 bases between the two germline ends. The germline gives CDR1 MNHNS, CDR2 SASEGT. This CDR3 is built from 11 residues.

This clonotype was seen repeatedly, ten times or more. CDR3 in amino acids: CASSLGGTSGFSTQFF. DNA for the CDR3: TGTGCCAGCAGCTTAGGCGGGACTAGCGGGTTCTCTACGCAGTTCTTC. The V and J genes are TRBV7-9 and TRBJ2-1; 12 nucleotides match TRBD2. V trimming: 1 base; J trimming: 12 bases; junction bases outside the gene matches: 10. Germline loops: CDR1 SEHNR, CDR2 FQNEAQ (reference sequence). This CDR3 has 16 amino acids.

In this sample, this clonotype turned up a few times. V and J are TRBV7-2 and TRBJ2-7; TRBD2 matches at 8 bases. The V segment lost 2 bases and the J segment 3 bases; nucleotides outside the gene matches: 6. CDR3 length: 15 amino acids. Germline CDR1 and CDR2: SGHTA and FQGNSA. The CDR3 spells CASSLQAGVGYEQYF. As DNA, the CDR3 is TGTGCCAGCAGCTTACAAGCGGGAGTCGGCTACGAGCAGTACTTC.

This clonotype was observed a handful of times. The rearrangement uses TRBV7-2 and TRBJ2-3; no reliable D call. Germline CDR1 reads SGHTA; CDR2 reads FQGNSA. The CDR3 is 13 amino acids. V was pared by 0 bases and J by 9 bases, with 10 bases between. The CDR3 sequence is CASSLASRVTQYF. Written as DNA, the CDR3 is TGTGCCAGCAGCTTAGCGTCCAGAGTAACGCAGTATTTT.

The rearrangement links TRBV5-6 to TRBJ2-5; TRBD2 matches at 8 bases. V lost 0 bases, J lost 2 bases, and 15 bases stayed unmatched. The V gene's germline CDR1 is SGHDT and CDR2 YYEEEE. The CDR3 runs to 19 residues. CDR3 residues: CASSLVESGLARLQETQYF. DNA for the CDR3: TGTGCCAGCAGCTTGGTAGAGTCAGGACTAGCCCGCTTACAAGAGACCCAGTACTTC.

In its sample, this clonotype was seen many times. V usage is TRBV6-1 and J usage is TRBJ2-1; D possibly corresponds to TRBD2 (5 bases). This CDR3 comprises 15 residues. Germline assignment: CDR1 MNHNS and CDR2 SASEGT. Trimming cost V 6 bases and J 0 bases, with 12 bases left between them. In nucleotides, the CDR3 is TGTGCCAGCAGAATACTAGTTAGCTCCTACAATGAGCAGTTCTTC. Residues: CASRILVSSYNEQFF.

This clonotype has just a few counts. The rearrangement joins TRBV5-1 to TRBJ2-3; 8 nucleotides align to TRBD2. Germline values: CDR1 SGHRS, CDR2 YFSETQ. This CDR3 is 15 amino acids long. After removal of 2 bases from V and 1 base from J, the junction contained 3 bases not matched to a gene. In nucleotides, the CDR3 is TGCGCCAGCAGCTTAGCGGGAGACGGCACAGATACGCAGTATTTT. It specifies CASSLAGDGTDTQYF.